This entry lists 9 T cell receptor beta chains sequenced from one sample in a study of blood T cell repertoires in COVID-19 (TCRdb year 2020). The library was obtained by the immunoSEQ multiplex PCR assay. TCRdb retrieved this table from immuneACCESS and kept in-frame rearrangements only. Not all clones are present; in checked studies, unresolved V genes account for under half, and no reason is known for the remainder. In this sample the table shows 100,000 to 110,000 clones, just under 80% of which occur a single time. Over 30% of the sample is taken by the ten largest. Specimen: peripheral blood. These TCRs come from a man in his 70s with active or convalescent COVID-19.

The sample holds a few counts of this clone. The rearrangement links TRBV7-8 to TRBJ2-5; D is perhaps TRBD1 (6 bases). CDR3 length equals 14 residues. Germline V lookup: CDR1 SGHVS, CDR2 FQNEAQ. Trimming shortened V by 5 bases and J by 1 base, and 11 bases separated the two germline ends. The CDR3, as DNA: TGTGCCAGCAGCCGAGACAGGCTCCAAGAGACCCAGTACTTC. This encodes CASSRDRLQETQYF.

The chain uses TRBV27 and TRBJ2-3, with a weak D call TRBD2 (6 bases). Trimming stripped 3 bases from V and 2 bases from J, with 9 bases between. The CDR3 spans 14 residues. CDR1 and CDR2 from the germline V gene are MNHEY and SMNVEV (reference sequence). The CDR3 region is CASSFGGPTDTQYF. CDR3 bases: TGTGCCAGCAGTTTCGGAGGGCCCACAGATACGCAGTATTTT.

CDR3 protein: CASSPLRLGQGADTEAFF. CDR3 DNA sequence: TGTGCCAGCTCACCACTGCGTTTGGGACAGGGGGCGGACACTGAAGCTTTCTTT. This rearrangement joins TRBV18 to TRBJ1-1, with TRBD1 identical over 12 bases. Looked up from germline, CDR1 is KGHSH and CDR2 is LQKENI. There are 18 residues in the CDR3. Trimming took 1 base from V and 3 from J; bases not matched to a gene: 9.

The genes are TRBV6-6 and TRBJ1-2; 9 nucleotides align to TRBD1. Germline assignment: CDR1 MNHNY and CDR2 SVGAGI (reference sequence). V dropped 6 bases and J dropped 6; count of bases not matched to a gene: 5. The CDR3 spans 13 residues. The DNA of the CDR3 is TGTGCCAGCAGCAGACAGGGGGTGGATGGCTACACCTTC. As protein: CASSRQGVDGYTF.

The chain links TRBV13 to TRBJ2-5, with 14 bases identical to TRBD2. In germline, CDR1 is PRHDT, CDR2 FYEKMQ (reference sequence). The V gene end was trimmed by 4 bases and the J gene end by 4 bases; junction bases not matched to a gene: 8. This CDR3 is 17 amino acids long. CDR3 loop: CASSYATSGRGGETQYF. The CDR3, as DNA: TGTGCCAGCAGCTATGCGACTAGCGGGAGGGGGGGAGAGACCCAGTACTTC.

The chain links TRBV5-1 to TRBJ1-1, with 12 bases matching TRBD1. CDR1 is SGHRS and CDR2 is YFSETQ in the germline V gene. The trim removed 0 bases at V and 4 bases at J, leaving 4 bases unmatched. This CDR3 comprises 16 residues. CDR3 protein: CASSLEGQGASTEAFF. CDR3 DNA sequence: TGCGCCAGCAGCTTGGAGGGACAGGGGGCGAGCACTGAAGCTTTCTTT.

The V gene is TRBV27, the J gene TRBJ1-2; 7 bases agree with TRBD1. The CDR3 is 13 amino acids. Germline V gene lookup returns CDR1 MNHEY and CDR2 SMNVEV (reference sequence). V dropped 5 bases and J dropped 8; count of bases not matched to a gene: 8. The CDR3 here is CASSATPGGGYTF. CDR3 bases: TGTGCCAGCAGTGCCACCCCAGGGGGAGGCTACACCTTC.

The DNA of the CDR3 is TGTGCCAGCATCTTTGGTAGGGGTTATACGCAGTATTTT. It is translated as CASIFGRGYTQYF. The rearrangement joins TRBV28 to TRBJ2-3; D may be TRBD1 (5 bases). V dropped 7 bases and J dropped 7 bases, with 15 bases sitting between them. The CDR3 runs to 13 residues. Germline V gene sequence: CDR1 MDHEN, CDR2 SYDVKM.

The V gene is TRBV12-5, the J gene TRBJ2-5; D perhaps matches TRBD2 (5 bases). The V gene's germline CDR1 is LGHNT and CDR2 FRNRAP. V lost 7 bases to trimming and J lost 2 bases, with 11 bases between them. The CDR3 totals 13 residues. The CDR3 here is CASAAGEQETQYF. Written as DNA, the CDR3 is TGTGCTAGTGCCGCCGGGGAGCAAGAGACCCAGTACTTC.